The clone carrying this TCR beta chain was detected only a few times. The record originates from a study of T cells in Graves' hyperthyroidism and ophthalmopathy. RNA transcripts gave rise to amplified TCR beta CDR3 regions. First-round RT-PCR with HTBI primers amplified the TCR CDR3 region. TCRdb re-called the multiplex PCR reads with MiXCR, one entry per CDR3 protein. The profile shows more than 300,000 distinct CDR3 sequences, under 15% of them singletons. The receptor comes from a woman under 30 with Graves' hyperthyroidism. Source material: blood.

This chain's CDR3 is CAISGESRYEQYF. In nucleotides, the CDR3 is TGTGCCATCAGTGGGGAGAGTAGGTACGAGCAGTACTTC. The V and J genes are TRBV10-3 and TRBJ2-7, with a tentative D call TRBD2 (5 bases). V dropped 4 bases and J dropped 4 bases, with 11 bases sitting between them. Germline lookup yields CDR1 ENHRY and CDR2 SYGVKD. The CDR3 contains 13 residues.